The 21 T cell receptor beta chains reported below all come from one sample, sequenced in a study of CD8+ T cells in alopecia areata. Treatment described: oral pan-JAK inhibitor, 5-10 mg twice daily. Extraction of RNA preceded its reverse transcription into cDNA, which served as the sequencing template. This table comes from immunoSEQ multiplex PCR, and its TCRdb copy is limited to in-frame clones, with some not included. Of more than 150,000 clones detected, approximately 60% appear once; the ten largest clones hold less than 3.5%. The sequenced sample was CD4+ T cells sorted from blood, obtained at week 4, from a patient treated with tofacitinib. These receptors were collected from a human donor with alopecia areata.

As for this clone: Other DNA sequences in the sample encode the same CDR3. The rearrangement uses TRBV30 and TRBJ1-1, with TRBD1 matching 11 bases. The CDR3 runs to 13 residues. Germline lookup yields CDR1 GTSNPN and CDR2 SVGIG (reference sequence). V gave up 3 bases and J gave up 5 bases; unmatched junction bases: 2. The CDR3 DNA reads TGTGCCTGGAGGGGGGACAGGGGGACTGAAGCTTTCTTT. The encoded protein is CAWRGDRGTEAFF.

The V and J genes are TRBV30 and TRBJ2-5; D gene ambiguous. The germline CDR1 and CDR2 sequences are GTSNPN and SVGIG (reference sequence). This CDR3 is built from 14 residues. The ends were cut back, 4 bases at V and 5 bases at J, with 17 bases in the middle. The CDR3, as DNA: TGTGCCTGGAACCCAATAGGAGTCGGGGAGACCCAGTACTTC. Translation: CAWNPIGVGETQYF.

The rearrangement joins TRBV4-1 to TRBJ1-6; D remains ambiguous. Trimming removed 5 bases from V and 5 bases from J, with 10 bases in between. The CDR3 runs 14 residues. Germline CDR1 is MGHRA and CDR2 is YSYEKL. Here the CDR3 DNA reads TGCGCCAGCAGCAGCCAAACGGATAATTCACCCCTCCACTTT. Translating gives CASSSQTDNSPLHF.

The rearrangement links TRBV30 to TRBJ1-6; 9 bases fit TRBD1. The CDR3 extends over 15 amino acids. V lost 2 bases and J lost 9; bases outside the gene matches: 8. CDR1 is GTSNPN, CDR2 SVGIG, per germline (reference sequence). DNA of the CDR3: TGTGCCTGGAGTTTAGGACAGGGGAATTTTTCACCCCTCCACTTT. Residues: CAWSLGQGNFSPLHF.

Notes on this clone: The same CDR3 arises from other DNA sequences in this sample as well. The chain recombines TRBV29-1 with TRBJ2-5, with unresolved D. Germline loops: CDR1 SQVTM, CDR2 ANQGSEA. The CDR3 runs to 11 residues. V was clipped by 6 bases and J by 5 bases, with 10 bases between them. CDR3 coding DNA: TGCAGCGTGGAGCTTGGGGAGACCCAGTACTTC. It is translated as CSVELGETQYF.

This clone was counted only a few times. The V call is TRBV28, the J call TRBJ2-7, with 9 positions matching TRBD1. The CDR3 runs 15 residues. V gave up 8 bases and J gave up 2 bases; unmatched junction bases: 10. The germline gives CDR1 MDHEN, CDR2 SYDVKM. This CDR3 reads CASFPRDRVPYEQYF. As DNA, the CDR3 is TGTGCCAGCTTCCCCAGGGACAGGGTACCCTACGAGCAGTACTTC.

The V gene is TRBV30, the J gene TRBJ1-5, with D maybe TRBD1 (5 bases). The CDR3 loop spans 15 amino acids. Between the trimmed V and J ends, which lost 1 base and 3 bases, there was a span of 13 bases. Germline CDR1 and CDR2: GTSNPN and SVGIG (reference sequence). CDR3 nucleotides: TGTGCCTGGAGTGCAGGGTCAGGGTACAATCAGCCCCAGCATTTT. Translating gives CAWSAGSGYNQPQHF.

The V gene is TRBV2, the J gene TRBJ2-5; D not resolved. Germline lookup yields CDR1 SNHLY and CDR2 FYNNEI. The CDR3 contains 14 residues. V was trimmed by 0 bases and J by 1 base, leaving 6 bases between them. CDR3 sequence: CASSEALPQETQYF. CDR3 nucleotides: TGTGCCAGCAGTGAAGCGCTTCCCCAAGAGACCCAGTACTTC.

This clone came up once. The junction departs from the called germline gene at one end, perhaps through a read error. V is TRBV2 and J is TRBJ2-7, with TRBD1 identical over 8 bases. Germline V gene data show CDR1 as SNHLY and CDR2 as FYNNEI. The CDR3 consists of 11 residues. CDR3 nucleotides: TGTGCCAGTAGACAGGGGAAGTTTGTGGACTTC. Protein product: CASRQGKFVDF. The complete variable domain, with remaining parts taken from reference TRBV2 and TRBJ2-7, reads EPEVTQTPSHQVTQMGQEVILRCVPISNHLYFYWYRQILGQKVEFLVSFYNNEISEKSEIFDDQFSVERPDGSNFTLKIRSTKLEDSAMYFCASRQGKFVDFGPGTRLTVT.

The V call is TRBV7-6, the J call TRBJ2-1; D remains ambiguous. Germline V CDR1 and CDR2: SGHVS, FNYEAQ. The CDR3 is 15 amino acids. Trimming took off 1 base at V and 5 bases at J, with 12 bases between the two ends. CDR3 nucleotide sequence: TGTGCCAGCAGCTTAGTAGGCAGAAGGAACAATGAGCAGTTCTTC. It translates to CASSLVGRRNNEQFF.

The table lists this clone with a few counts. The V gene is TRBV7-2, the J gene TRBJ1-1; D is undetermined. This CDR3 has 13 residues. V lost 3 bases, J lost 1 base, and 6 bases lay in between. Germline-derived CDR1 and CDR2 are SGHTA and FQGNSA. The CDR3: CASSFVRNTEAFF. As DNA, the CDR3 is TGTGCCAGCAGCTTCGTCAGGAACACTGAAGCTTTCTTT. Using reference TRBV7-2 and TRBJ1-1 for the parts outside the CDR3, the full variable domain is GAGVSQSPSNKVTEKGKDVELRCDPISGHTALYWYRQSLGQGLEFLIYFQGNSAPDKSGLPSDRFSAERTGGSVSTLTIQRTQQEDSAVYLCASSFVRNTEAFFGQGTRLTVV.

The count of this clone is one. This chain connects TRBV30 to TRBJ2-5; TRBD1 matches at 8 bases. This CDR3 spans 16 amino acids. The V gene's germline CDR1 is GTSNPN and CDR2 SVGIG (reference sequence). V dropped 0 bases and J dropped 5; count of bases not matched to a gene: 11. The CDR3, as DNA: TGTGCCTGGAGTGTACTTCCCAGGGGGCGCCGGGAGACCCAGTACTTC. Its protein product is CAWSVLPRGRRETQYF. The full variable domain, rest sourced from reference TRBV30 and TRBJ2-5, is SQTIHQWPATLVQPVGSPLSLECTVEGTSNPNLYWYRQAAGRGLQLLFYSVGIGQISSEVPQNLSASRPQDRQFILSSKKLLLSDSGFYLCAWSVLPRGRRETQYFGPGTRLLVL.

The chain joins TRBV14 to TRBJ2-7, with TRBD1 as a possible D gene (5 bases). The CDR3 has 14 residues. Per the germline V gene, CDR1 is SGHDN and CDR2 is FVKESK. Trimming stripped 4 bases from V and 4 bases from J, with 14 bases between. The CDR3 DNA is TGTGCCAGCAGCCGGAAACCAGGGATGTACGAGCAGTACTTC. This sequence encodes CASSRKPGMYEQYF.

Only a few counts were recorded for this clone. This chain links TRBV10-2 with TRBJ1-5; D is unclear. Germline V gene data show CDR1 as WSHSY and CDR2 as SAAADI. With 2 bases removed from V and 1 base from J, the gap between germline ends came to 3 bases. CDR3 length: 13 residues. Here the CDR3 reads CASSETSNQPQHF. CDR3 in DNA: TGCGCCAGCAGTGAGACCAGCAATCAGCCCCAGCATTTT.

This clone was observed a handful of times. The rearrangement uses TRBV23-1 and TRBJ1-1, with 11 bases matching TRBD1. TRBV23-1 falls under the ORF class, with uncertain function. The junction had 9 bases not matched to a gene; V was cut back by 3 bases and J by 0 bases. The CDR3 runs 18 residues. CDR3 sequence: CASSQSSGTGGVNTEAFF. As DNA, the CDR3 is TGCGCCAGCAGTCAGTCCTCCGGGACAGGGGGAGTGAACACTGAAGCTTTCTTT.

This clone has more than one count but fewer than ten. The chain has TRBV6-1 and TRBJ2-3; D ambiguous. Germline V gene sequence: CDR1 MNHNS, CDR2 SASEGT. The CDR3 contains 16 residues. Trimming left V 4 bases short and J 0 bases short, with 14 bases between. The CDR3 DNA follows: TGTGCCAGCAGTGTAGTCCTTACTACTAGCACAGATACGCAGTATTTT. Its translation is CASSVVLTTSTDTQYF.

This sequence joins TRBV10-3 and TRBJ2-7; D may be TRBD1 (6 bases). Germline loops: CDR1 ENHRY, CDR2 SYGVKD. Trimming shortened V by 6 bases and J by 1 base, and 13 bases separated the two germline ends. CDR3 length equals 14 residues. The CDR3 loop reads CAIRPSGESYEQYF. CDR3 in DNA: TGTGCCATCAGGCCGTCAGGGGAGTCCTACGAGCAGTACTTC.

The rearrangement joins TRBV7-9 to TRBJ1-5; D not resolved. Germline V gene lookup returns CDR1 SEHNR and CDR2 FQNEAQ (reference sequence). The CDR3 is 12 residues long. V lost 5 bases and J lost 3, with 5 bases in between. The CDR3 is CASSAINQPQHF. The CDR3 coding sequence is TGTGCCAGCAGCGCAATCAATCAGCCCCAGCATTTT.

This clone was seen a handful of times. This chain connects TRBV29-1 to TRBJ2-1, with 13 nucleotides matching TRBD2. The CDR3 covers 16 residues. Unmatched junction bases numbered 5, after V lost 6 bases and J lost 0 bases. CDR1 SQVTM and CDR2 ANQGSEA come from the germline V gene. Here the CDR3 reads CSVRLAGGSSYNEQFF. The CDR3 nucleotides read TGCAGCGTCCGACTAGCGGGGGGCAGCTCCTACAATGAGCAGTTCTTC.

This clone has more than one count but fewer than ten. The rearrangement joins TRBV29-1 to TRBJ2-5; no firm D call. The V gene lost 6 bases and the J gene lost 7 bases, with 12 bases spanning the gap. Germline V gene sequence: CDR1 SQVTM, CDR2 ANQGSEA. The CDR3 runs to 11 residues. In DNA, the CDR3 is TGCAGCGTGGATATTGGTGCGACCCAGTACTTC. Amino acids: CSVDIGATQYF. The variable domain in full, with the rest retrieved from reference TRBV29-1 and TRBJ2-5, is SAVISQKPSRDICQRGTSLTIQCQVDSQVTMMFWYRQQPGQSLTLIATANQGSEATYESGFVIDKFPISRPNLTFSTLTVSNMSPEDSSIYLCSVDIGATQYFGPGTRLLVL.

In the case of this clone: Relative to the germline gene, one junction end is altered; a read error may explain this. V usage is TRBV7-2 and J usage is TRBJ2-7; 9 bases line up with TRBD1. Germline CDR1 SGHTA, CDR2 FQGNSA. The CDR3 totals 14 residues. The CDR3: CASSLDGGTGNFHF. Here the CDR3 DNA reads TGTGCCAGCAGCTTAGATGGTGGGACAGGGAATTTTCACTTC. Using reference TRBV7-2 and TRBJ2-7 for the parts outside the CDR3, the full variable domain is GAGVSQSPSNKVTEKGKDVELRCDPISGHTALYWYRQSLGQGLEFLIYFQGNSAPDKSGLPSDRFSAERTGGSVSTLTIQRTQQEDSAVYLCASSLDGGTGNFHFGPGTRLTVT.